The 32 T cell receptor beta chains given below trace back to one sample, sequenced in a study of blood T cell repertoires in COVID-19. Data came from immunoSEQ multiplex PCR; TCRdb stores just in-frame clones and leaves some out. The sample lists over 300,000 clones; around nine tenths were seen once. Material for sequencing was PBMCs or T cells enriched from blood (not recorded which). These receptor sequences come from a woman aged 25 to 45 who had recovered from COVID-19.

The chain has TRBV9 and TRBJ2-3, with 7 positions matching TRBD2. The germline V gene encodes CDR1 SGDLS and CDR2 YYNGEE. Trimming removed 3 bases from V and 3 bases from J; junction bases left unmatched: 4. CDR3 length: 14 residues. The CDR3 DNA follows: TGTGCCAGCAGCGCCGGGGGACTAACAGATACGCAGTATTTT. This sequence encodes CASSAGGLTDTQYF.

This sequence joins TRBV12-5 and TRBJ1-2, with D hard to call. The CDR3 loop spans 13 amino acids. Trimming took 0 bases from V and 5 from J, leaving 7 bases between them. Germline CDR1 LGHNT, CDR2 FRNRAP. The CDR3 nucleotides are TGTGCTAGTGGTTTGGTAGAAGAGTATGGCTACACCTTC. Its protein product is CASGLVEEYGYTF.

V and J are TRBV7-2 and TRBJ1-4, with D possibly TRBD1 on 5 matching bases. The CDR3 has 13 amino acids. CDR1 is SGHTA, CDR2 FQGNSA, per germline. V gave up 4 bases and J gave up 4 bases, with 7 bases separating them. In DNA, the CDR3 is TGTGCCAGCAGCTACAGGATTAATGAAAAACTGTTTTTT. Translation: CASSYRINEKLFF.

In nucleotides, the CDR3 is TGCGCCAGCAGCCCGAGGGACAGGGGTTACAATGAGCAGTTCTTC. This codes for CASSPRDRGYNEQFF. The gene calls are TRBV10-1 and TRBJ2-1; TRBD1 agrees at 10 bases. The length of the CDR3 is 15 residues. The germline CDR1 and CDR2 sequences are WNHNN and SYGVQD (reference sequence). Trimming cost V 6 bases and J 4 bases; bases outside gene matches: 6.

The chain combines TRBV5-1 with TRBJ2-5; TRBD2 aligns across 13 bases. The CDR3 consists of 16 residues. Germline-derived CDR1 and CDR2 are SGHRS and YFSETQ. Trimming cost V 4 bases and J 2 bases; bases outside gene matches: 5. The CDR3 is CASSVQLAGGQETQYF. The CDR3 region has the DNA TGCGCCAGCAGCGTACAACTAGCGGGGGGGCAAGAGACCCAGTACTTC.

The chain is built from TRBV11-1 and TRBJ1-1, with 8 nucleotides matching TRBD1. V was clipped by 10 bases and J by 1 base; unmatched bases: 5. Germline CDR1 is SGHAT and CDR2 is FQDESV (reference sequence). The CDR3 contains 13 residues. CDR3: CATGDRRNTEAFF. The CDR3 coding sequence is TGTGCCACAGGGGACAGGCGGAACACTGAAGCTTTCTTT.

The gene calls are TRBV27 and TRBJ2-5; D is possibly TRBD2 (7 bases). The CDR3 has 14 residues. V gave up 6 bases and J gave up 5 bases, with 16 bases separating them. Germline CDR1 is MNHEY and CDR2 is SMNVEV (reference sequence). The CDR3 here is CASSIRRGGETQYF. CDR3 nucleotide sequence: TGTGCCAGCAGCATCCGGAGGGGGGGGGAGACCCAGTACTTC.

This chain joins TRBV19 and TRBJ1-1, with D perhaps matching TRBD1 (6 bases). The CDR3 covers 12 residues. Trimming left V 2 bases short and J 8 bases short, with 9 bases between. Germline loops: CDR1 LNHDA, CDR2 SQIVND (reference sequence). The CDR3 loop reads CASSIRGGEAFF. Written as DNA, the CDR3 is TGTGCCAGTAGTATACGAGGGGGAGAAGCTTTCTTT.

This chain connects TRBV6-5 to TRBJ1-4; 7 positions match TRBD1. J was trimmed by 8 bases and V by 6 bases; bases with no gene match: 9. The CDR3 has 14 residues. Germline values: CDR1 MNHEY, CDR2 SVGAGI. The CDR3 DNA follows: TGTGCCAGCAGGGAGGGGGCCGTACTAGAAAAACTGTTTTTT. Translating gives CASREGAVLEKLFF.

The J gene is TRBJ1-2, the V gene TRBV7-9, with TRBD1 identical over 7 bases. The J segment lost 8 bases and the V segment lost 4 bases, leaving 13 bases of the junction unmatched. Germline values: CDR1 SEHNR, CDR2 FQNEAQ (reference sequence). The CDR3 contains 15 residues. The CDR3 region is CASSSGRDRVHGYTF. Here the CDR3 DNA reads TGTGCCAGCAGCTCCGGACGAGACAGGGTCCACGGCTACACCTTC.

This chain links TRBV6-5 with TRBJ1-4, with D perhaps TRBD1 (5 bases). Trimming removed 5 bases at V and 8 bases at J, with 18 bases between. The V gene's germline CDR1 is MNHEY and CDR2 SVGAGI. This CDR3 is built from 15 residues. The CDR3 spells CASSPREGLREKLFF. As DNA, the CDR3 is TGTGCCAGCAGTCCCCGGGAGGGGCTTCGCGAAAAACTGTTTTTT.

The chain joins TRBV29-1 to TRBJ1-1; the D gene is possibly TRBD1 (5 bases). V was clipped by 7 bases and J by 6 bases, with 15 bases between them. CDR1 and CDR2 from the germline V gene are SQVTM and ANQGSEA. The CDR3 contains 12 residues. The CDR3 DNA reads as TGCAGCGCGGGGGAGGGGAGCGCTGAAGCTTTCTTT. Residues: CSAGEGSAEAFF.

The chain combines TRBV9 with TRBJ2-3; 12 nucleotides align to TRBD2. The junction had 6 bases not matched to a gene; V was cut back by 4 bases and J by 0 bases. The CDR3 extends over 17 amino acids. Germline assignment: CDR1 SGDLS and CDR2 YYNGEE. The CDR3 bases are TGTGCCAGCAGCCAACGACTAGCGGGGGTTAGCACAGATACGCAGTATTTT. Translation gives CASSQRLAGVSTDTQYF.

The rearrangement links TRBV6-5 to TRBJ1-1; 11 bases are shared with TRBD1. Germline lookup yields CDR1 MNHEY and CDR2 SVGAGI. The CDR3 covers 13 residues. V shed 8 bases and J 4 bases; nucleotides not matched to a gene: 3. CDR3 nucleotides: TGTGCCAGCCGGACAGGGGGCCTCACTGAAGCTTTCTTT. This translates into CASRTGGLTEAFF.

This sequence joins TRBV30 and TRBJ1-1; the D gene is possibly TRBD1 (6 bases). V gave up 5 bases and J gave up 4 bases, with 23 bases separating them. Germline assignment: CDR1 GTSNPN and CDR2 SVGIG (reference sequence). The CDR3 covers 16 residues. The DNA for the CDR3 is TGTGCCTGGTTGCCGGGACACCTAGGGGGTTCCACTGAAGCTTTCTTT. This encodes CAWLPGHLGGSTEAFF.

The chain couples TRBV19 to TRBJ1-2; TRBD1 matches 9 bases. J lost 7 bases, V lost 6 bases, and 6 bases had no gene match. The CDR3 sequence is 13 residues long. Germline CDR1 is LNHDA and CDR2 is SQIVND (reference sequence). CDR3 DNA: TGTGCCAGTAGAACCGGGACAGGGTTTGGCTACACCTTC. Translating it yields CASRTGTGFGYTF.

In DNA, the CDR3 is TGTGCCAGCAGCCCATGGGCCAACACTGAAGCTTTCTTT. Translating it yields CASSPWANTEAFF. This chain joins TRBV3-1 (or the pseudogene TRBV3-2) and TRBJ1-1; D not certain. V was trimmed by 4 bases and J by 2 bases, leaving 8 bases between them. This CDR3 is built from 13 residues. Per the germline V gene, CDR1 is LGHDT and CDR2 is YNNKEL (reference sequence).

V and J are TRBV19 and TRBJ1-1; 9 bases line up with TRBD1. CDR1 and CDR2 (germline): LNHDA, SQIVND (reference sequence). The CDR3 length is 19 residues. Trimming at V came to 3 bases and at J to 4 bases, leaving 18 bases not matched to a gene. CDR3 in DNA: TGTGCCAGTAGTATCCAAGCTCCCGGGACAGGGTCTCAGGGCACTGAAGCTTTCTTT. This sequence encodes CASSIQAPGTGSQGTEAFF.

The rearrangement uses TRBV4-2 and TRBJ1-1; TRBD1 is a possible D gene (6 bases). The germline V and J ends were trimmed by 2 bases and 6 bases, with 16 bases remaining between them. The CDR3 covers 15 residues. The germline V gene has CDR1 LGHNA and CDR2 YNFKEQ. The CDR3 DNA follows: TGTGCCAGCAGCCAATACACAGGGAGAGTCCCTGAAGCTTTCTTT. It encodes CASSQYTGRVPEAFF.

The chain links TRBV5-4 to TRBJ2-2, with TRBD2 identical over 10 bases. V shed 4 bases and J 2 bases; nucleotides not matched to a gene: 5. Germline V gives CDR1 SGHNT, CDR2 YYREEE (reference sequence). The CDR3 consists of 16 residues. CDR3 loop: CASSKGLAANTGELFF. The CDR3 DNA sequence: TGTGCCAGCAGCAAAGGACTAGCGGCAAACACCGGGGAGCTGTTTTTT.

The genes are TRBV7-8 and TRBJ1-2, with D unclear. V lost 2 bases to trimming and J lost 2 bases, with 3 bases between them. The CDR3 length is 12 residues. CDR1 is SGHVS, CDR2 FQNEAQ, per germline. The CDR3 protein is CASSLQNYGYTF. The CDR3 DNA follows: TGTGCCAGCAGCTTACAGAACTATGGCTACACCTTC. Using reference TRBV7-8 and TRBJ1-2 for the parts outside the CDR3, the full variable domain is GAGVSQSPRYKVAKRGQDVALRCDPISGHVSLFWYQQALGQGPEFLTYFQNEAQLDKSGLPSDRFFAERPEGSVSTLKIQRTQQEDSAVYLCASSLQNYGYTFGSGTRLTVV.

This chain joins TRBV19 and TRBJ1-2; no clear D. This CDR3 region has 10 residues. CDR1 and CDR2 (germline): LNHDA, SQIVND (reference sequence). V was trimmed by 6 bases and J by 8 bases, leaving 7 bases between them. Written as DNA, the CDR3 is TGTGCCAGTAGGGCGCGGGGCTACACCTTC. Its translation: CASRARGYTF.

This clone was seen only once. The chain uses TRBV12-3 or TRBV12-4 and TRBJ2-5, with TRBD2 as a possible D gene (6 bases). Trimming removed 5 bases at V and 4 bases at J, with 11 bases between. This CDR3 comprises 13 residues. The CDR3 DNA reads as TGTGCCAGCAGTCGACTAGTAGGAGAGACCCAGTACTTC. It yields the protein CASSRLVGETQYF.

This clone occurred a few times. The chain employs TRBV28 and TRBJ1-2, with a possible D match to TRBD1 (5 bases). Between the trimmed V and J ends, which lost 5 bases and 4 bases, there was a span of 14 bases. Germline V gene sequence: CDR1 MDHEN, CDR2 SYDVKM. The CDR3 extends over 14 amino acids. Written as DNA, the CDR3 is TGTGCCAGCAGTAACTTACAGGATCCCTATGGCTACACCTTC. Translated: CASSNLQDPYGYTF.

V gene TRBV2 combines with J gene TRBJ1-5; a possible D gene is TRBD1 (6 bases). Per the germline V gene, CDR1 is SNHLY and CDR2 is FYNNEI. The V end lost 0 bases, the J end lost 4 bases, and 7 bases lay between the germline ends. This CDR3 spans 14 amino acids. The CDR3 region has the DNA TGTGCCAGCAGTGAAGCAGACAGGAATCAGCCCCAGCATTTT. Amino acid sequence: CASSEADRNQPQHF.

This clone appeared a single time. The chain joins TRBV19 to TRBJ1-5, with TRBD1 identical over 9 bases. The trim removed 5 bases at V and 1 base at J, leaving 9 bases unmatched. Germline lookup yields CDR1 LNHDA and CDR2 SQIVND (reference sequence). This CDR3 has 17 amino acids. DNA of the CDR3: TGTGCCAGTAGTTCCTGGGGGGGACAGGGCAGCAATCAGCCCCAGCATTTT. This translates into CASSSWGGQGSNQPQHF. The full variable domain, with the rest looked up from reference TRBV19 and TRBJ1-5, is DGGITQSPKYLFRKEGQNVTLSCEQNLNHDAMYWYRQDPGQGLRLIYYSQIVNDFQKGDIAEGYSVSREKKESFPLTVTSAQKNPTAFYLCASSSWGGQGSNQPQHFGDGTRLSIL.

The rearrangement uses TRBV5-1 and TRBJ2-5, with D possibly TRBD1 on 5 matching bases. With 4 bases removed from V and 1 base from J, the gap between germline ends came to 17 bases. Per the germline V gene, CDR1 is SGHRS and CDR2 is YFSETQ. The CDR3 spans 16 residues. The CDR3 nucleotides are TGCGCCAGCAGCAAGGGGCTTGCCCTCGGCCAAGAGACCCAGTACTTC. It is translated as CASSKGLALGQETQYF.

This chain connects TRBV13 to TRBJ2-5; perhaps TRBD1 as D (6 bases). Trimming removed 5 bases from V and 1 base from J, with 17 bases in between. This CDR3 has 16 residues. Per the germline V gene, CDR1 is PRHDT and CDR2 is FYEKMQ (reference sequence). CDR3 sequence (DNA): TGTGCCAGCAGCATCGCAGGGGTCCGATCCCAAGAGACCCAGTACTTC. It is translated as CASSIAGVRSQETQYF.

The chain recombines TRBV7-6 with TRBJ1-1, with 7 nucleotides matching TRBD1. The CDR3 is 15 residues long. Germline-derived CDR1 and CDR2 are SGHVS and FNYEAQ. J lost 2 bases, V lost 1 base, and 4 bases had no gene match. CDR3: CASSLVWDSNTEAFF. CDR3 coding DNA: TGTGCCAGCAGCTTAGTCTGGGACAGTAACACTGAAGCTTTCTTT.

The rearrangement joins TRBV4-3 to TRBJ2-3; TRBD2 is a possible D gene (6 bases). The germline CDR1 and CDR2 sequences are LGHNA and YSLEER. The CDR3 consists of 15 residues. With 5 bases removed from V and 0 bases from J, the gap between germline ends came to 12 bases. CDR3 in amino acids: CASSGGTASTDTQYF. The CDR3 coding sequence is TGCGCCAGCAGCGGGGGGACGGCAAGCACAGATACGCAGTATTTT.

This chain connects TRBV6-5 to TRBJ1-3, with 9 bases lining up with TRBD1. Trimming cost V 6 bases and J 4 bases; bases outside gene matches: 4. Germline CDR1 and CDR2: MNHEY and SVGAGI. This CDR3 spans 14 amino acids. This CDR3 is CASSGTGTGNTIYF. The CDR3 DNA reads TGTGCCAGCAGCGGGACAGGGACAGGAAACACCATATATTTT.

The V gene is TRBV19, the J gene TRBJ2-3; maybe TRBD2 (5 bases). V was shortened by 9 bases and J by 4 bases, with 8 bases between the two germline ends. Germline CDR1 is LNHDA and CDR2 is SQIVND (reference sequence). The CDR3 totals 11 residues. As DNA, the CDR3 is TGTGCCAGCCGAGCGGCAGATACGCAGTATTTT. Amino acids: CASRAADTQYF.